The present T cell receptor (beta chain) was sequenced within a study of cytomegalovirus exposure and HLA in healthy donors. The PCR was carried out with 60 Vbeta primers and 13 Jbeta primers. The assay was immunoSEQ multiplex PCR, and TCRdb's table has in-frame clones only and misses some. In the table there are 100,000 to 120,000 clones, 76% of which are singletons. V gave up 3 bases and J gave up 1 base, with 10 bases separating them. The CDR3 length is 14 residues. The germline V gene has CDR1 MGHDK and CDR2 SYGVNS. The V gene is TRBV25-1, the J gene TRBJ2-7; a weak D match, TRBD1 (5 bases). The sample consisted of PBMCs. This receptor was identified in a man between 25 and 39 years old in good health and CMV-seropositive. The CDR3 loop is CASSDQGTSYEQYF. The CDR3 DNA is TGTGCCAGCAGTGACCAGGGCACATCCTACGAGCAGTACTTC.